The 15 T cell receptor beta chains below all came from one sample that was sequenced in a study of patients and donors after allogeneic stem cell transplantation. Via MiXCR, TCRdb re-called the RT-PCR reads, giving one row per CDR3 protein. The table shows about 960,000 distinct CDR3 sequences, with approximately 19% occurring only once. Sequencing was carried out using blood, either unsorted or a sorted T cell fraction (not recorded which). These receptors originate from a human donor who was either an allogeneic HSCT recipient or a stem cell or donor lymphocyte infusion donor (not recorded which). It is not recorded whose cells these are; they may come from a transplant donor.

This clonotype has ten or more counts. The chain combines TRBV20-1 with TRBJ1-2; TRBD1 matches 8 bases. Unmatched junction bases numbered 14, after V lost 0 bases and J lost 2 bases. The CDR3 length is 18 residues. Germline V gene sequence: CDR1 DFQATT, CDR2 SNEGSKA (reference sequence). DNA of the CDR3: TGCAGTGCTAGAGATGAAGGGAGCCGGACAGGGATAAACTATGGCTACACCTTC. Amino acid sequence: CSARDEGSRTGINYGYTF.

The V and J genes are TRBV2 and TRBJ2-5; D assignment may be TRBD1 or TRBD2 (5 bases each). This CDR3 region has 15 residues. Germline V lookup: CDR1 SNHLY, CDR2 FYNNEI. V lost 7 bases and J lost 4, with 19 bases in between. The CDR3 region has the DNA TGTGCCAGCATCTTGGGGGACCTCCCCGGAGAGACCCAGTACTTC. Its translation: CASILGDLPGETQYF.

This clonotype was detected only a few times. V and J are TRBV2 and TRBJ1-2; possible D gene TRBD1, 5 bases. CDR1 is SNHLY, CDR2 FYNNEI, per germline. V dropped 5 bases and J dropped 8 bases, with 15 bases sitting between them. The CDR3 has 13 amino acids. CDR3 DNA: TGTGCCAGCAGTCAGGGCCGGGGCGACGGCTACACCTTC. This encodes CASSQGRGDGYTF.

The chain employs TRBV12-3 or TRBV12-4 and TRBJ2-3; no reliable D call. V shed 10 bases and J shed 7 bases, with 18 bases lying between them. The CDR3 covers 13 residues. The CDR3: CATSDPILNTQYF. The DNA for the CDR3 is TGTGCCACCTCCGATCCCATCTTGAATACGCAGTATTTT.

This clonotype was detected only a few times. The gene calls are TRBV20-1 and TRBJ2-2; TRBD2 is a possible D gene (6 bases). V lost 2 bases to trimming and J lost 7 bases, with 20 bases between them. CDR3 size: 16 residues. CDR1 and CDR2 (germline): DFQATT, SNEGSKA (reference sequence). The CDR3 coding sequence is TGCAGTGCTAGAAAAGTTACGGCGGGGCCAGGCGGGGAGCTGTTTTTT. Translating gives CSARKVTAGPGGELFF.

The V call is TRBV6-6, the J call TRBJ1-1; 8 bases are shared with TRBD1. Germline-derived CDR1 and CDR2 are MNHNY and SVGAGI (reference sequence). This CDR3 spans 10 amino acids. With 6 bases clipped from V and 11 bases from J, the junction kept 2 bases outside the gene matches. CDR3 protein: CASSDRGAFF. The CDR3 DNA reads as TGTGCCAGCAGCGACAGGGGTGCTTTCTTT.

The chain employs TRBV5-1 and TRBJ2-3; no firm D call. The germline V gene encodes CDR1 SGHRS and CDR2 YFSETQ. The CDR3 covers 13 residues. V was clipped by 4 bases and J by 3 bases, with 9 bases between them. This chain's CDR3 is CASSLPETDTQYF. CDR3 nucleotide sequence: TGCGCCAGCAGCCTGCCAGAGACAGATACGCAGTATTTT. Using reference TRBV5-1 and TRBJ2-3 for the parts outside the CDR3, the full variable domain is KAGVTQTPRYLIKTRGQQVTLSCSPISGHRSVSWYQQTPGQGLQFLFEYFSETQRNKGNFPGRFSGRQFSNSRSEMNVSTLELGDSALYLCASSLPETDTQYFGPGTRLTVL.

The V gene is TRBV6-1, the J gene TRBJ2-5; possible D gene TRBD2, 5 bases. V dropped 6 bases and J dropped 5 bases, with 19 bases sitting between them. The CDR3 is 15 amino acids. CDR1 and CDR2 from the germline V gene are MNHNS and SASEGT. The CDR3, as DNA: TGTGCCAGCAGCCCTGACTACACCAGTGGGGAGACCCAGTACTTC. Protein sequence: CASSPDYTSGETQYF.

This clonotype has just a few counts. The chain employs TRBV6-2 or TRBV6-3 and TRBJ2-5; 10 nucleotides align to TRBD1. The ends lost 5 bases at V and 4 bases at J; junction bases unmatched: 4. The CDR3 loop spans 14 amino acids. Per the germline V gene, CDR1 is MNHEY and CDR2 is SVGEGT. CDR3 amino acids: CASSHRTGGETQYF. CDR3 DNA sequence: TGTGCCAGCAGTCACAGGACAGGGGGAGAGACCCAGTACTTC.

Many counts were recorded for this clonotype. The junction departs from the called germline gene at one end, perhaps through a read error. The rearrangement uses TRBV12-3 or TRBV12-4 and TRBJ2-5; TRBD2 agrees at 10 bases. The CDR3 runs to 14 residues. CDR3 DNA: TGTGCCAGCAGTGTAGCGGGGGGCAGGGAGACCCAGTACTTC. It yields the protein CASSVAGGRETQYF.

Only a few counts were recorded for this clonotype. The chain links TRBV2 to TRBJ2-6; tentatively, D is TRBD1 (6 bases). Trimming removed 8 bases from V and 2 bases from J, with 13 bases in between. CDR3 length equals 15 residues. Germline V gene sequence: CDR1 SNHLY, CDR2 FYNNEI. The CDR3 region has the DNA TGTGCCAGCGGACCTTGGGGGCCTGGGGCCAACGTCCTGACTTTC. This sequence encodes CASGPWGPGANVLTF.

The table lists this clonotype with many counts. The rearrangement links TRBV12-3 or TRBV12-4 to TRBJ1-2; D is undetermined. Trimming took off 1 base at V and 8 bases at J, with 5 bases between the two ends. The CDR3 contains 11 residues. CDR3: CASSLGLGYTF. DNA for the CDR3: TGTGCCAGCAGTTTAGGGTTGGGCTACACCTTC.

This clonotype was detected many times. The V and J genes are TRBV6-2 or TRBV6-3 and TRBJ2-7; D is possibly TRBD1 (5 bases). Per the germline V gene, CDR1 is MNHEY and CDR2 is SVGEGT. The CDR3 loop spans 14 amino acids. V was trimmed by 4 bases and J by 1 base, leaving 11 bases between them. The DNA of the CDR3 is TGTGCCAGCAGTTGGGCAGGGCATTCCTACGAGCAGTACTTC. Encoded protein: CASSWAGHSYEQYF.

The rearrangement joins TRBV7-6 to TRBJ2-5; 7 nucleotides match TRBD2. From germline, CDR1 is SGHVS and CDR2 FNYEAQ. This CDR3 contains 14 residues. Trimming removed 5 bases from V and 6 bases from J; junction bases left unmatched: 9. DNA for the CDR3: TGTGCCAGCAGCATCGGACTAGACCGAAAGACCCAGTACTTC. It encodes CASSIGLDRKTQYF.

This clonotype was detected only a few times. V usage is TRBV29-1 and J usage is TRBJ2-3; D is unresolved. The CDR3 is made up of 12 amino acids. Deletions cut 6 bases from V and 4 bases from J, with 11 bases between. The germline V gene encodes CDR1 SQVTM and CDR2 ANQGSEA. The CDR3 sequence is CSVISFPDTQYF. DNA for the CDR3: TGCAGCGTCATTTCTTTCCCAGATACGCAGTATTTT.